The 29 T cell receptor beta chains listed next were all sequenced from one sample in a study of CD8 T cells in Susac syndrome. It was with random hexamers that about 0.45 to 1 ug RNA was reverse transcribed. MiXCR, run by TCRdb on the immunoSEQ multiplex PCR reads, gives a single entry per CDR3 protein. The sample lists around 71,000 distinct CDR3 sequences, around 93% occurring once. Sequenced sample: CD4+ T cells from PBMCs. These receptors were obtained from a human donor with Susac syndrome.

The chain is built from TRBV7-3 and TRBJ2-3; tentative D call: TRBD2 (7 bases). The CDR3 has 15 amino acids. CDR1 and CDR2 (germline): SGHTA, FQGTGA. The germline V and J ends were trimmed by 4 bases and 4 bases, with 15 bases remaining between them. CDR3 nucleotide sequence: TGTGCCAGCAGCTCCCCCAGGGGAGGGGCAGATACGCAGTATTTT. This gives the protein CASSSPRGGADTQYF.

The chain combines TRBV12-2 with TRBJ1-6; the D call in the table, TRBD1, was not verified against the DNA. TRBV12-2 is a pseudogene segment. The CDR3 consists of 19 residues. CDR3 bases: TGTGCAAGTCGCTTAGGGAACCGGGACAGGGGGCACTATAATTCACCCCTCCACTTT. Translation: CASRLGNRDRGHYNSPLHF.

This clonotype was counted a single time. The chain employs TRBV2 and TRBJ1-2; the D gene is possibly TRBD1 (5 bases). The CDR3 totals 12 residues. The V end lost 0 bases, the J end lost 12 bases, and 11 bases lay between the germline ends. In germline, CDR1 is SNHLY, CDR2 FYNNEI. The CDR3 DNA is TGTGCCAGCAGTGAAGCTTGGGGGTACGACACCTTC. This gives the protein CASSEAWGYDTF.

The genes are TRBV7-3 and TRBJ2-7; TRBD1 is a possible D gene (5 bases). The CDR3 consists of 14 residues. Per the germline V gene, CDR1 is SGHTA and CDR2 is FQGTGA. V was trimmed by 5 bases and J by 5 bases, leaving 16 bases between them. The CDR3 spells CASSPNRQIDEQYF. DNA of the CDR3: TGTGCCAGCAGCCCGAACCGACAGATCGACGAGCAGTACTTC.

The chain links TRBV19 to TRBJ1-5; TRBD1 agrees at 9 bases. Germline CDR1 reads LNHDA; CDR2 reads SQIVND (reference sequence). V was clipped by 3 bases and J by 15 bases; unmatched bases: 12. This CDR3 spans 14 amino acids. Here the CDR3 reads CASSIRDRVGILHF. The DNA for the CDR3 is TGTGCCAGTAGTATCCGGGACAGGGTGGGAATTTTGCATTTT.

The chain has TRBV7-2 and TRBJ2-3; unclear D gene. The CDR3 contains 13 residues. The V and J ends lost 1 base and 4 bases respectively, with 6 bases between them. The germline V gene encodes CDR1 SGHTA and CDR2 FQGNSA. The CDR3 spells CASSLGTPDTQYF. CDR3 nucleotides: TGTGCCAGCAGCTTAGGGACCCCAGATACGCAGTATTTT.

The V and J genes are TRBV29-1 and TRBJ1-5; D not certain. V was pared by 5 bases and J by 9 bases, with 17 bases between. The CDR3 has 13 amino acids. Germline V gives CDR1 SQVTM, CDR2 ANQGSEA. The CDR3 is CSVRDVPAGPQHF. For the CDR3, the DNA is TGCAGCGTTCGGGATGTTCCTGCGGGGCCCCAGCATTTT.

V is TRBV7-2 and J is TRBJ2-7; 8 bases map to TRBD1. This CDR3 has 16 amino acids. Germline-derived CDR1 and CDR2 are SGHTA and FQGNSA. V dropped 4 bases and J dropped 2; count of bases not matched to a gene: 10. The chain's CDR3 is CASSSRTGSKTYEQYF. In DNA, the CDR3 is TGTGCCAGCAGCTCGCGGACAGGGTCGAAAACCTACGAGCAGTACTTC.

V and J are TRBV28 and TRBJ2-1; the match to TRBD1 covers 7 bases. CDR1 MDHEN and CDR2 SYDVKM come from the germline V gene. This CDR3 is 18 amino acids long. J lost 2 bases, V lost 6 bases, and 16 bases had no gene match. In nucleotides, the CDR3 is TGTGCCAGCAGCCCCTTCGGTCTAGGGGGCGGCACCTACAATGAGCAGTTCTTC. It yields the protein CASSPFGLGGGTYNEQFF.

The chain couples TRBV3-1 to TRBJ1-5, with unresolved D. Deletions cut 4 bases from V and 5 bases from J, with 9 bases between. The CDR3 has 13 residues. Germline lookup yields CDR1 LGHDT and CDR2 YNNKEL (reference sequence). The CDR3 DNA sequence: TGTGCCAGCAGCCCACAAAAACATCAGCCCCAGCATTTT. Its protein product is CASSPQKHQPQHF.

The V and J genes are TRBV10-3 and TRBJ2-3, with D hard to call. Germline CDR1 is ENHRY and CDR2 is SYGVKD. This CDR3 is built from 13 residues. Trimming shortened V by 4 bases and J by 4 bases, and 9 bases separated the two germline ends. The chain's CDR3 is CAISVGPADTQYF. CDR3 DNA sequence: TGTGCCATCAGTGTAGGGCCGGCAGATACGCAGTATTTT.

This chain connects TRBV28 to TRBJ2-7, with D tentatively TRBD2 (5 bases). The germline V gene encodes CDR1 MDHEN and CDR2 SYDVKM. CDR3 length: 15 amino acids. V lost 2 bases to trimming and J lost 2 bases, with 13 bases between them. The CDR3 region has the DNA TGTGCCAGCAGTTTAAGGCCAGGAGGCCCCTACGAGCAGTACTTC. The encoded protein is CASSLRPGGPYEQYF. The full variable domain, with the rest looked up from reference TRBV28 and TRBJ2-7, is DVKVTQSSRYLVKRTGEKVFLECVQDMDHENMFWYRQDPGLGLRLIYFSYDVKMKEKGDIPEGYSVSREKKERFSLILESASTNQTSMYLCASSLRPGGPYEQYFGPGTRLTVT.

The rearrangement links TRBV7-2 to TRBJ2-3; D is unresolved. Germline CDR1 reads SGHTA; CDR2 reads FQGNSA. The CDR3 length is 14 residues. Trimming shortened V by 0 bases and J by 1 base, and 5 bases separated the two germline ends. CDR3 bases: TGTGCCAGCAGCTTAGCTGTAGGCACAGATACGCAGTATTTT. Amino acids: CASSLAVGTDTQYF.

This CDR3 reads CASSWEGTATGELFF. The CDR3, as DNA: TGTGCCAGCAGTTGGGAGGGAACGGCCACCGGGGAGCTGTTTTTT. This chain joins TRBV6-5 and TRBJ2-2, with 7 positions matching TRBD2. Germline V gives CDR1 MNHEY, CDR2 SVGAGI. V trimming: 4 bases; J trimming: 4 bases; junction bases outside the gene matches: 6. CDR3 size: 15 residues.

This clonotype was observed once. This chain joins TRBV20-1 and TRBJ2-2; 12 bases agree with TRBD1. Trimming took 3 bases from V and 1 from J; bases not matched to a gene: 9. The CDR3 consists of 18 residues. Germline CDR1 DFQATT, CDR2 SNEGSKA (reference sequence). The CDR3 DNA reads TGCAGTGCTAGTATCGGGACAGGGGGCCCGGTGAACACCGGGGAGCTGTTTTTT. Translating it yields CSASIGTGGPVNTGELFF.

The chain links TRBV27 to TRBJ2-7; TRBD1 matches 8 bases. There are 15 residues in the CDR3. V dropped 6 bases and J dropped 4; count of bases not matched to a gene: 11. Germline CDR1 reads MNHEY; CDR2 reads SMNVEV (reference sequence). This CDR3 reads CASRPRQGNGYEQYF. CDR3 in DNA: TGTGCCAGCAGGCCCCGACAGGGGAACGGGTACGAGCAGTACTTC.

The CDR3 here is CASSLGGGGQETQYF. In DNA, the CDR3 is TGTGCCAGCAGCTTAGGCGGAGGGGGGCAAGAGACCCAGTACTTC. The chain recombines TRBV7-2 with TRBJ2-5; possibly TRBD1 or TRBD2 for D (6 bases each). Germline values: CDR1 SGHTA, CDR2 FQGNSA. V was cut by 1 base and J by 2 bases, with 11 bases left in between. The CDR3 is 15 amino acids.

The chain has TRBV6-2 or TRBV6-3 and TRBJ2-5, with D perhaps matching TRBD1 (5 bases). The germline V gene encodes CDR1 MNHEY and CDR2 SVGEGT. The CDR3 contains 14 residues. V lost 10 bases and J 1 base, leaving 16 bases between the germline ends. This CDR3 reads CATSPWGSQETQYF. Written as DNA, the CDR3 is TGTGCCACCTCTCCGTGGGGCTCCCAAGAGACCCAGTACTTC.

This sequence joins TRBV4-1 and TRBJ2-1; D not resolved. V was shortened by 0 bases and J by 1 base, with 19 bases between the two germline ends. The CDR3 loop spans 19 amino acids. CDR1 and CDR2 from the germline V gene are MGHRA and YSYEKL. CDR3: CASSQEKLGGLRSYNEQFF. DNA of the CDR3: TGCGCCAGCAGCCAAGAGAAGTTGGGCGGCTTGCGATCCTACAATGAGCAGTTCTTC.

V is TRBV19 and J is TRBJ1-2, with D possibly being TRBD1 (5 bases). Germline-derived CDR1 and CDR2 are LNHDA and SQIVND (reference sequence). Between the trimmed V and J ends, which lost 7 bases and 2 bases, there was a span of 26 bases. The CDR3 runs to 18 residues. CDR3 sequence: CASTQTGTADTLNYGYTF. CDR3 nucleotides: TGTGCCAGTACCCAGACCGGGACGGCTGATACACTAAACTATGGCTACACCTTC.

This clonotype was seen a single time. The V call is TRBV29-1, the J call TRBJ2-5, with no clear D. V lost 8 bases and J lost 4, with 14 bases in between. Germline CDR1 and CDR2: SQVTM and ANQGSEA. The CDR3 runs to 12 residues. CDR3 DNA: TGCAGCCTACGGATGGGTAGAGAGACCCAGTACTTC. Protein product: CSLRMGRETQYF.

The rearrangement links TRBV20-1 to TRBJ1-1; D perhaps matches TRBD1 (5 bases). V lost 5 bases to trimming and J lost 1 base, with 17 bases between them. The CDR3 sequence is 15 residues long. CDR1 is DFQATT, CDR2 SNEGSKA, per germline (reference sequence). The CDR3 coding sequence is TGCAGTGCTGGGATTTCGGGACTCGGGAACACTGAAGCTTTCTTT. Protein product: CSAGISGLGNTEAFF.

The gene calls are TRBV28 and TRBJ2-7, with D perhaps assigned TRBD1 or TRBD2 (5 bases each). Germline CDR1 and CDR2: MDHEN and SYDVKM. This CDR3 comprises 16 residues. V was trimmed by 7 bases and J by 2 bases, leaving 21 bases between them. The CDR3 DNA sequence: TGTGCCAGCATCCTGAAGGGACGGGATGAAACCTACGAGCAGTACTTC. Residues: CASILKGRDETYEQYF.

This clonotype has a single count. The chain carries TRBV11-2 and TRBJ2-4; D gene uncertain. Germline V lookup: CDR1 SGHAT, CDR2 FQNNGV. V was clipped by 2 bases and J by 5 bases, with 7 bases between them. CDR3 length equals 13 residues. The CDR3 region is CASSLRQENIQYF. CDR3 nucleotides: TGTGCCAGCAGCTTACGGCAGGAAAACATTCAGTACTTC.

The chain links TRBV4-1 to TRBJ2-2; 11 nucleotides agree with TRBD1. CDR1 and CDR2 (germline): MGHRA, YSYEKL. Trimming took 1 base from V and 5 from J; bases not matched to a gene: 18. CDR3 length: 21 amino acids. In nucleotides, the CDR3 is TGCGCCAGCAGCCAAGTGGCAGGACAGGGGGCGAACCTACGGCGGACCGGGGAGCTGTTTTTT. Encoded protein: CASSQVAGQGANLRRTGELFF.

The V gene is TRBV12-3 or TRBV12-4, the J gene TRBJ1-2, with D tentatively TRBD1 (5 bases). This CDR3 contains 12 residues. The V end was cut by 4 bases, the J end by 4 bases, with 7 bases between. The CDR3 sequence is CASSSGPYGYTF. CDR3 DNA: TGTGCCAGCAGTTCGGGACCCTATGGCTACACCTTC.

The chain couples TRBV5-1 to TRBJ2-5; TRBD1 matches 9 bases. This CDR3 spans 15 amino acids. The ends lost 2 bases at V and 5 bases at J; junction bases unmatched: 7. The germline gives CDR1 SGHRS, CDR2 YFSETQ. The CDR3 sequence: CASSLSTGGVETQYF. The CDR3 region has the DNA TGCGCCAGCAGCTTAAGCACAGGGGGCGTGGAGACCCAGTACTTC.

The V gene is TRBV20-1, the J gene TRBJ2-1; D is uncertain. Germline CDR1 reads DFQATT; CDR2 reads SNEGSKA (reference sequence). Between the trimmed V and J ends, which lost 5 bases and 7 bases, there was a span of 12 bases. This CDR3 spans 12 amino acids. The CDR3 loop reads CSAGVEGNEQFF. DNA of the CDR3: TGCAGTGCTGGGGTCGAAGGAAATGAGCAGTTCTTC.

The rearrangement links TRBV5-6 to TRBJ2-5; D possibly corresponds to TRBD2 (6 bases). Germline CDR1 is SGHDT and CDR2 is YYEEEE. The ends were cut back, 2 bases at V and 5 bases at J, with 22 bases in the middle. The CDR3 covers 17 residues. CDR3 in DNA: TGTGCCAGCAGCTTTTTTGGTGTGATAGGCCGGGAGGAGACCCAGTACTTC. Encoded protein: CASSFFGVIGREETQYF.